The 31 T cell receptor beta chains listed next were all sequenced from one sample in a study of T cells after yellow fever vaccination. One entry per CDR3 protein, called by TCRdb with MiXCR from the 5' RACE reads. This table holds hundreds of thousands of distinct CDR3 sequences, about a sixth found once. Source: PBMCs, taken less than 6 days after the first yellow fever vaccination. Receptors originate from a man in his late teens or twenties who received the YFV17D yellow fever vaccine.

Ten or more counts support this clonotype. This chain uses TRBV7-3 with TRBJ2-2; 11 bases are a match to TRBD1. Germline CDR1 is SGHTA and CDR2 is FQGTGA. The length of the CDR3 is 18 residues. V lost 3 bases, J lost 4 bases, and 10 bases stayed unmatched. The CDR3 is CASSFSGQGARSTGELFF. DNA for the CDR3: TGTGCCAGCAGCTTCTCCGGACAGGGGGCGCGCAGCACCGGGGAGCTGTTTTTT.

The V gene is TRBV7-2, the J gene TRBJ2-5; D unclear. V lost 3 bases, J lost 3 bases, and 14 bases lay in between. This CDR3 comprises 15 residues. Germline V gene sequence: CDR1 SGHTA, CDR2 FQGNSA. CDR3 nucleotide sequence: TGTGCCAGCAGCTTTAGAGTTGCCGGTAAAGAGACCCAGTACTTC. Protein product: CASSFRVAGKETQYF.

This clonotype was recorded a few times. The CDR3 sequence: CAISQRDSLYQETQYF. The CDR3 bases are TGTGCCATCAGCCAGCGGGACTCCCTGTACCAAGAGACCCAGTACTTC. V gene TRBV10-3 combines with J gene TRBJ2-5; TRBD2 agrees at 7 bases. Germline lookup yields CDR1 ENHRY and CDR2 SYGVKD. The CDR3 totals 16 residues. The V gene end was trimmed by 6 bases and the J gene end by 0 bases; junction bases not matched to a gene: 10.

Regarding this clonotype: The germline gene is not matched at one end of the junction; a read error may be the cause. This chain joins TRBV6-5 and TRBJ1-6, with D possibly being TRBD1 (5 bases). This CDR3 spans 19 amino acids. Germline V gene data show CDR1 as MNHEY and CDR2 as SVGAGI. CDR3 sequence (DNA): TGTTCCAGCAGTTCGGGACGGTCCTCTTATAGCTCCTATAATTCACCCCTCCACTTT. Translated: CSSSSGRSSYSSYNSPLHF.

This clonotype was counted only a few times. The chain recombines TRBV20-1 with TRBJ2-5; D may match TRBD1 or TRBD2 (5 bases each). The CDR3 runs to 13 residues. Trimming pared 7 bases from V and 3 bases from J, leaving 15 bases between. Germline lookup yields CDR1 DFQATT and CDR2 SNEGSKA (reference sequence). The CDR3 coding sequence is TGCAGTGAGGCCCGGGACCGCAAAGAGACCCAGTACTTC. Its translation is CSEARDRKETQYF.

This clonotype has ten or more counts. The rearrangement uses TRBV6-1 and TRBJ1-4; the D gene is possibly TRBD1 (6 bases). There are 13 residues in the CDR3. V was shortened by 5 bases and J by 6 bases, with 10 bases between the two germline ends. CDR1 is MNHNS, CDR2 SASEGT, per germline. The CDR3 reads CASSRTVDEKLFF. The CDR3 nucleotides read TGTGCCAGCAGTCGGACAGTGGATGAAAAACTGTTTTTT.

The rearrangement joins TRBV19 to TRBJ2-2; the match to TRBD1 covers 10 bases. Germline V gene lookup returns CDR1 LNHDA and CDR2 SQIVND (reference sequence). V shed 6 bases and J 7 bases; nucleotides not matched to a gene: 14. The CDR3 sequence is 17 residues long. The CDR3 DNA is TGTGCCAGTAGCCCCGGGACAGGGGTGAATGAGGGCGGGGAGCTGTTTTTT. This encodes CASSPGTGVNEGGELFF.

CDR3 sequence: CASRPTGLVDYEQYF. For the CDR3, the DNA is TGTGCCAGCAGACCGACAGGCCTAGTAGACTACGAGCAGTACTTC. The chain employs TRBV2 and TRBJ2-7, with D possibly TRBD1 on 6 matching bases. This CDR3 has 15 residues. Looked up from germline, CDR1 is SNHLY and CDR2 is FYNNEI. V shed 6 bases and J shed 3 bases, with 18 bases lying between them.

The chain uses TRBV12-3 or TRBV12-4 and TRBJ2-5; perhaps TRBD2 as D (5 bases). V lost 8 bases and J lost 1, with 11 bases in between. This CDR3 is built from 13 residues. CDR3 nucleotide sequence: TGTGCCAGCTCTTGGGCGGGCCAAGAGACCCAGTACTTC. This codes for CASSWAGQETQYF.

This clonotype was seen a few times. V usage is TRBV6-1 and J usage is TRBJ1-6; D not certain. This CDR3 has 13 residues. Germline V lookup: CDR1 MNHNS, CDR2 SASEGT. With 7 bases removed from V and 8 bases from J, the gap between germline ends came to 12 bases. CDR3 bases: TGTGCCAGCAAAGGCGTTGGGGATTCACCCCTCCACTTT. This encodes CASKGVGDSPLHF.

Only a few counts were recorded for this clonotype. This chain links TRBV3-1 with TRBJ1-2; D ambiguous. The ends were cut back, 1 base at V and 0 bases at J, with 9 bases in the middle. Germline CDR1 and CDR2: LGHDT and YNNKEL (reference sequence). The CDR3 is 15 amino acids. The CDR3 DNA is TGTGCCAGCAGCCAAGGTCCAGGAGCTAACTATGGCTACACCTTC. Its translation: CASSQGPGANYGYTF.

This clonotype was counted a few times. The J gene is TRBJ1-5, the V gene TRBV2; the D gene is possibly TRBD1 (5 bases). The CDR3 has 12 amino acids. Germline CDR1 and CDR2: SNHLY and FYNNEI. V was pared by 8 bases and J by 7 bases, with 12 bases between. For the CDR3, the DNA is TGTGCCAGCGGGGGGAGTGGGCAGCCCCAGCATTTT. This translates into CASGGSGQPQHF.

The J gene is TRBJ2-7, the V gene TRBV12-3 or TRBV12-4; 10 nucleotides align to TRBD1. The CDR3 is made up of 15 amino acids. The V and J ends lost 5 bases and 4 bases, in that order; junction bases with no gene match: 8. This chain's CDR3 is CASSPGDRGVYEQYV. As DNA, the CDR3 is TGTGCCAGCAGTCCCGGGGACAGGGGTGTTTACGAGCAGTACGTC.

This clonotype was seen a handful of times. CDR3 sequence (DNA): TGCGCCAGCAGCCCCGCTCGTTGGGAGACCCAGTACTTC. This sequence encodes CASSPARWETQYF. The chain recombines TRBV5-1 with TRBJ2-5; no clear D gene. V lost 4 bases, J lost 5 bases, and 12 bases lay in between. Germline CDR1 is SGHRS and CDR2 is YFSETQ. The CDR3 contains 13 residues.

The chain is built from TRBV20-1 and TRBJ2-5, with 8 bases identical to TRBD1. Germline V gives CDR1 DFQATT, CDR2 SNEGSKA (reference sequence). V was pared by 4 bases and J by 2 bases, with 15 bases of the junction left unmatched. The CDR3 length is 17 residues. The CDR3 nucleotides read TGCAGTGCTAAACCAGGGGGCCGGGGCGGTGGGCAAGAGACCCAGTACTTC. Translation gives CSAKPGGRGGGQETQYF.

This clonotype was observed a few times. The genes are TRBV4-1 and TRBJ1-3, with D possibly matching TRBD1 (6 bases). Trimming shortened V by 1 base and J by 2 bases, and 12 bases separated the two germline ends. The CDR3 spans 16 residues. Germline values: CDR1 MGHRA, CDR2 YSYEKL. In nucleotides, the CDR3 is TGCGCCAGCAGCCAAGGGGGGGCAGGGGCTGGAAACACCATATATTTT. Amino acid sequence: CASSQGGAGAGNTIYF.

The rearrangement links TRBV7-2 to TRBJ1-2; no clear D gene. Trimming left V 1 base short and J 8 bases short, with 17 bases between. Per germline, CDR1 SGHTA and CDR2 FQGNSA. The CDR3 totals 15 residues. The CDR3 region has the DNA TGTGCCAGCAGCTTAGAGAATATCAGGTTCGGCGGCTACACCTTC. This gives the protein CASSLENIRFGGYTF.

This clonotype was seen a few times. DNA for the CDR3: TGTGCCAGCAGACCCGGAGGGCCAGGGGAGCTGTTTTTT. Its translation is CASRPGGPGELFF. The chain has TRBV6-6 and TRBJ2-2, with a tentative D call TRBD2 (6 bases). The germline gives CDR1 MNHNY, CDR2 SVGAGI (reference sequence). The ends were cut back, 6 bases at V and 8 bases at J, with 13 bases in the middle. This CDR3 contains 13 residues.

This clonotype was counted between two and nine times. This CDR3 reads CASSFSTTGRTYEQYF. DNA of the CDR3: TGTGCCAGCAGCTTTTCGACGACAGGCAGGACCTACGAGCAGTACTTC. The V and J genes are TRBV7-8 and TRBJ2-7; the D gene is possibly TRBD1 (6 bases). The germline V and J ends were trimmed by 3 bases and 2 bases, with 17 bases remaining between them. Germline V gene data show CDR1 as SGHVS and CDR2 as FQNEAQ. This CDR3 comprises 16 residues.

V is TRBV4-1 and J is TRBJ2-1, with D maybe TRBD1 (6 bases). Trimming stripped 2 bases from V and 3 bases from J, with 14 bases between. The CDR3 spans 16 residues. The germline gives CDR1 MGHRA, CDR2 YSYEKL. This chain's CDR3 is CASSQMTGLYYNEQFF. The CDR3 coding sequence is TGCGCCAGCAGCCAAATGACAGGCCTCTACTACAATGAGCAGTTCTTC.

V and J are TRBV3-1 and TRBJ2-5; 7 bases fit TRBD2. J gave up 5 bases and V 3 bases, and 12 bases lay outside the gene matches. Germline V gene lookup returns CDR1 LGHDT and CDR2 YNNKEL (reference sequence). This CDR3 comprises 16 residues. The CDR3 protein is CASSQGGMYLGETQYF. Here the CDR3 DNA reads TGTGCCAGCAGCCAGGGGGGGATGTACTTGGGGGAGACCCAGTACTTC.

This chain links TRBV6-5 with TRBJ1-2; D ambiguous. V lost 0 bases and J lost 3, with 5 bases in between. The CDR3 extends over 13 amino acids. CDR1 is MNHEY and CDR2 is SVGAGI in the germline V gene. CDR3 sequence reads: CASSYSTDYGYTF. The CDR3 DNA reads as TGTGCCAGCAGTTACTCGACCGACTATGGCTACACCTTC.

The sample holds a few counts of this clonotype. The chain employs TRBV5-4 and TRBJ2-5; 8 bases agree with TRBD1. V was clipped by 0 bases and J by 2 bases; unmatched bases: 6. Germline CDR1 SGHNT, CDR2 YYREEE (reference sequence). This CDR3 contains 16 residues. CDR3 sequence: CASSLATGEIQETQYF. CDR3 in DNA: TGTGCCAGCAGCTTGGCGACAGGGGAAATACAAGAGACCCAGTACTTC. Variable domain in full (rest from reference TRBV5-4 and TRBJ2-5): ETGVTQSPTHLIKTRGQQVTLRCSSQSGHNTVSWYQQALGQGPQFIFQYYREEENGRGNFPPRFSGLQFPNYSSELNVNALELDDSALYLCASSLATGEIQETQYFGPGTRLLVL.

This sequence joins TRBV5-1 and TRBJ2-4, with TRBD1 matching 8 bases. This CDR3 has 16 amino acids. The germline V gene has CDR1 SGHRS and CDR2 YFSETQ. The junction had 4 bases not matched to a gene; V was cut back by 2 bases and J by 0 bases. The CDR3 is CASSFRQGIAKNIQYF. The CDR3 nucleotides are TGCGCCAGCAGCTTCCGACAGGGGATAGCCAAAAACATTCAGTACTTC.

This clonotype was counted at least ten times. The rearrangement links TRBV11-2 to TRBJ1-1, with D unresolved. Trimming shortened V by 1 base and J by 4 bases, and 10 bases separated the two germline ends. The CDR3 is made up of 14 amino acids. Germline values: CDR1 SGHAT, CDR2 FQNNGV. The CDR3 spells CASSLGLRGTEAFF. The DNA of the CDR3 is TGTGCCAGCAGCTTAGGGCTGCGCGGCACTGAAGCTTTCTTT. The whole variable domain, filled in from reference TRBV11-2 and TRBJ1-1, reads EAGVAQSPRYKIIEKRQSVAFWCNPISGHATLYWYQQILGQGPKLLIQFQNNGVVDDSQLPKDRFSAERLKGVDSTLKIQPAKLEDSAVYLCASSLGLRGTEAFFGQGTRLTVV.

The chain joins TRBV11-2 to TRBJ2-7; D not resolved. The CDR3 sequence is 14 residues long. With 3 bases removed from V and 3 bases from J, the gap between germline ends came to 12 bases. Germline V gene data show CDR1 as SGHAT and CDR2 as FQNNGV. The CDR3 sequence is CASSFHPHGYEQYV. In DNA, the CDR3 is TGTGCCAGCAGCTTCCACCCCCACGGCTACGAGCAGTACGTC.

This clonotype was observed a handful of times. The V gene is TRBV24-1, the J gene TRBJ2-3; 10 bases align to TRBD2. CDR1 is KGHDR and CDR2 is SFDVKD in the germline V gene. Trimming removed 4 bases from V and 2 bases from J; junction bases left unmatched: 5. The CDR3 is 16 residues long. CDR3 residues: CATSEGSGGYTDTQYF. The CDR3 DNA is TGTGCCACCAGTGAAGGTAGCGGGGGGTACACAGATACGCAGTATTTT.

V and J are TRBV19 and TRBJ2-1; no clear D gene. V shed 3 bases and J shed 0 bases, with 6 bases lying between them. The CDR3 is 14 residues long. CDR1 and CDR2 (germline): LNHDA, SQIVND (reference sequence). The CDR3 bases are TGTGCCAGTAGTATGAGGTACTCCTACAATGAGCAGTTCTTC. It encodes CASSMRYSYNEQFF.

This clonotype showed up just a few times. The chain employs TRBV9 and TRBJ2-2; no firm D call. V was cut by 0 bases and J by 4 bases, with 7 bases left in between. This CDR3 comprises 14 residues. Germline CDR1 SGDLS, CDR2 YYNGEE. CDR3 amino acids: CASSVVGSTGELFF. For the CDR3, the DNA is TGTGCCAGCAGCGTAGTGGGGTCCACCGGGGAGCTGTTTTTT.

This clonotype has more than one count but fewer than ten. J is TRBJ1-3 and V is TRBV6-5; unclear D gene. V shed 2 bases and J shed 0 bases, with 11 bases lying between them. The CDR3 has 16 amino acids. From germline, CDR1 is MNHEY and CDR2 SVGAGI. The CDR3 bases are TGTGCCAGCAGTTACGACGGACTGAACTCTGGAAACACCATATATTTT. This sequence encodes CASSYDGLNSGNTIYF.

This clonotype turned up a few times. This rearrangement joins TRBV7-9 to TRBJ2-4; 8 bases are a match to TRBD1. Germline V gives CDR1 SEHNR, CDR2 FQNEAQ (reference sequence). There are 16 residues in the CDR3. Trimming took 5 bases from V and 1 from J; bases not matched to a gene: 7. The CDR3 DNA is TGTGCCAGCAGCCCGCCAGGGGGCAAGGCCAAAAACATTCAGTACTTC. Its protein product is CASSPPGGKAKNIQYF.